What follows are 5 T cell receptor beta chains derived from one specimen sequenced in a study of shared clonotypes between healthy human individuals. Naive-designated CD8 cells lacked CD45RO, were positively enriched for CCR7, and omitted terminally differentiated effector memory CD45RA+ cells. Data came from immunoSEQ multiplex PCR; TCRdb stores just in-frame clones and leaves some out. The sample carries 1.5 million to 2.5 million clones, about 94% recorded once. The specimen was naive CD8+ T cells sorted from blood. The receptors shown here come from a young man in good health.

The J gene is TRBJ2-4, the V gene TRBV19; D gene unclear. V gave up 0 bases and J gave up 7 bases, with 13 bases separating them. Per germline, CDR1 LNHDA and CDR2 SQIVND (reference sequence). The CDR3 has 15 amino acids. The CDR3 nucleotides are TGTGCCAGTAGTATAGAACCGGGTTCGAGGAACATTCAGTACTTC. It encodes CASSIEPGSRNIQYF.

In nucleotides, the CDR3 is TGCGCCAGCAGCCTCCTGGTTTTAGCCAAAAACATTCAGTACTTC. Translating gives CASSLLVLAKNIQYF. The rearrangement joins TRBV4-1 to TRBJ2-4; D unclear. The ends were cut back, 4 bases at V and 0 bases at J, with 10 bases in the middle. This CDR3 comprises 15 residues. Germline V gene sequence: CDR1 MGHRA, CDR2 YSYEKL.

The V gene is TRBV6-5, the J gene TRBJ2-5, with TRBD1 identical over 11 bases. V was pared by 2 bases and J by 5 bases, with 4 bases of the junction left unmatched. This CDR3 spans 15 amino acids. The germline gives CDR1 MNHEY, CDR2 SVGAGI. CDR3 sequence (DNA): TGTGCCAGCAGTTACGATGGGGACAGGGGGGAGACCCAGTACTTC. Protein sequence: CASSYDGDRGETQYF.

The V and J genes are TRBV11-1 and TRBJ2-3; no definite D call. The germline V gene has CDR1 SGHAT and CDR2 FQDESV (reference sequence). The germline V and J ends were trimmed by 5 bases and 0 bases, with 9 bases remaining between them. The CDR3 is made up of 14 amino acids. Here the CDR3 reads CASSPPQSTDTQYF. DNA of the CDR3: TGTGCCAGCAGCCCACCCCAGAGCACAGATACGCAGTATTTT.

The chain has TRBV4-1 and TRBJ2-1; 9 bases match TRBD1. J lost 9 bases, V lost 1 base, and 10 bases had no gene match. This CDR3 is 16 amino acids long. Germline lookup yields CDR1 MGHRA and CDR2 YSYEKL. The DNA of the CDR3 is TGCGCCAGCAGCCAAGTTCAAGGACAGGGGAGGGCTGAGCAGTTCTTC. This codes for CASSQVQGQGRAEQFF.